This T cell receptor beta chain was identified in a study of cytomegalovirus exposure and HLA in healthy donors. Overall study findings and caveats: Researchers catalogued about 160 TCR beta chains as cytomegalovirus-associated.

V was cut by 7 bases and J by 0 bases, with 27 bases left in between. Germline values: CDR1 MNHEY, CDR2 SMNVEV (reference sequence). There are 19 residues in the CDR3. It was with 60 Vbeta and 13 Jbeta primers that the PCR ran. Per the original methods: An analysis that came later counted tens of millions of unique TCR beta chains, around 12 million shared. The data were produced by immunoSEQ multiplex PCR, yet TCRdb's version contains in-frame clones alone and is incomplete. That table is the source of V, J and clone size, and D and trimming were worked out from the DNA. The sample has 200,000 to 300,000 clones; 84% are singletons. Notes on this clone: Its antigen is as yet unknown.

This chain joins TRBV27 and TRBJ1-2, with a tentative D call TRBD1 (5 bases). The sequencing input was PBMCs. The origin of this receptor is a woman in her 40s in good health and CMV-seropositive. The CDR3: CASTSIQRGIRSANYGYTF. The CDR3 nucleotides are TGTGCCAGCACCTCCATTCAGCGGGGGATTCGATCCGCTAACTATGGCTACACCTTC.